The source of this T cell receptor beta chain is a study of blood T cell repertoires in COVID-19. At the level of the study: Nucleic acid was either cDNA or gDNA, and it came from T cells, B-cell-depleted T cells, or PBMCs.

This study enrolled people aged roughly 18 to 90 from about 26 US geographic areas. Profiled with immunoSEQ multiplex PCR; TCRdb holds only in-frame clones, not every one. The table has hundreds of thousands of clones, 75% to 90% seen once; the top ten hold 0.95% to 1.3%. The germline V and J ends were trimmed by 4 bases and 0 bases, with 10 bases remaining between them. The CDR3 spans 14 residues. Germline loops: CDR1 SGHRS, CDR2 YFSETQ. The rearrangement joins TRBV5-1 to TRBJ1-1; D not resolved. Sequencing used PBMCs or T cells enriched from blood (not recorded which). This TCR was recovered from a man aged 25 to 40 who had recovered from COVID-19. The CDR3 is CASSPSGMNTEAFF. The DNA for the CDR3 is TGCGCCAGCAGCCCTAGCGGAATGAACACTGAAGCTTTCTTT.